Below, 27 T cell receptor beta chains from the same sample are listed, as sequenced in a study of T-cell reconstitution after alpha-beta-depleted transplantation in children (dated by TCRdb to 2016 to 2018). The library came from PCR. Sequenced using an Illumina HiSeq 2500. TCR library preparation used molecular barcoding, with unique molecular identifiers applied to normalize quantification of the TCRbeta repertoire. The public reads were run again by TCRdb, first through fastp at Q25 and then through MiXCR, and only productive beta chains were kept. Every CDR3 protein is listed once, alongside the most common genes and DNA of its rows. In this sample the table shows roughly 300,000 distinct CDR3 sequences, 11% of which occur a single time. Roughly a quarter of the sample is taken by the ten largest. The meaning of the sample's treatment or condition label: allogeneic hematopoietic cell transplantation with graft depleted of TCRalphabeta T cells and CD19 B cells.

The material sequenced was peripheral blood, taken 180 days after TCRalphabeta/CD19-depleted stem cell transplant. Receptors originate from a male patient between 2 and 15 years old who had a stem cell transplant for chronic granulomatous disease, so the T cells may come from the graft donor.

This clonotype showed up many times. This sequence joins TRBV29-1 and TRBJ2-7; D not resolved. The germline gives CDR1 SQVTM, CDR2 ANQGSEA. The CDR3 contains 14 residues. Trimming pared 5 bases from V and 1 base from J, leaving 15 bases between. CDR3 coding DNA: TGCAGCGTTCGGTCAGGCTATGGGTCCTACGAGCAGTACTTC. Encoded protein: CSVRSGYGSYEQYF.

This clonotype was detected a few times. The chain couples TRBV19 to TRBJ1-1; possibly TRBD1 for D (6 bases). Germline CDR1 and CDR2: LNHDA and SQIVND (reference sequence). V was trimmed by 9 bases and J by 1 base, leaving 12 bases between them. The CDR3 contains 13 residues. In nucleotides, the CDR3 is TGTGCCAGGACAGGTAATTCGAACACTGAAGCTTTCTTT. Residues: CARTGNSNTEAFF. Variable domain in full (rest from reference TRBV19 and TRBJ1-1): DGGITQSPKYLFRKEGQNVTLSCEQNLNHDAMYWYRQDPGQGLRLIYYSQIVNDFQKGDIAEGYSVSREKKESFPLTVTSAQKNPTAFYLCARTGNSNTEAFFGQGTRLTVV.

With respect to this clonotype: A much bigger clone sits one base away, suggesting this may be a read error. The CDR3 end shows no conserved phenylalanine or tryptophan, and so a read error is likely. This CDR3 is CAISVNEETQYS. The CDR3 DNA reads as TGTGCCATCAGTGTGAACGAAGAGACCCAGTACTCC. The chain is built from TRBV10-3 and TRBJ2-5; D gene unclear. CDR1 and CDR2 from the germline V gene are ENHRY and SYGVKD. Trimming took off 4 bases at V and 3 bases at J, with 6 bases between the two ends. CDR3 size: 12 residues.

V gene TRBV6-1 combines with J gene TRBJ2-1; tentatively, D is TRBD1 (5 bases). CDR1 and CDR2 (germline): MNHNS, SASEGT. The CDR3 is 16 amino acids. The V and J ends lost 5 bases and 8 bases respectively, with 22 bases between them. The CDR3 DNA is TGTGCCAGCAGTCCCGGTACAGGTATTTTATTCCATGAGCAGTTCTTC. This codes for CASSPGTGILFHEQFF.

The genes are TRBV11-1 and TRBJ2-4; 13 bases agree with TRBD2. The CDR3 contains 18 residues. Germline-derived CDR1 and CDR2 are SGHAT and FQDESV (reference sequence). V was pared by 5 bases and J by 0 bases, with 7 bases of the junction left unmatched. CDR3 protein: CASSPGLAGPLAKNIQYF. Written as DNA, the CDR3 is TGTGCCAGCAGCCCGGGACTAGCGGGGCCCCTAGCCAAAAACATTCAGTACTTC. Full variable domain (missing parts from reference TRBV11-1 and TRBJ2-4): EAEVAQSPRYKITEKSQAVAFWCDPISGHATLYWYRQILGQGPELLVQFQDESVVDDSQLPKDRFSAERLKGVDSTLKIQPAELGDSAMYLCASSPGLAGPLAKNIQYFGAGTRLSVL.

In this sample, this clonotype turned up many times. The V and J genes are TRBV7-9 and TRBJ2-7; 11 bases align to TRBD2. V was clipped by 5 bases and J by 6 bases; unmatched bases: 18. Germline lookup yields CDR1 SEHNR and CDR2 FQNEAQ (reference sequence). The CDR3 runs 18 residues. CDR3 sequence (DNA): TGTGCCAGCAGCAATCACCTAGCGGGAGGACTCCAGGCGGTCGAGCAGTACTTC. Amino acid sequence: CASSNHLAGGLQAVEQYF. The full variable domain, in which reference TRBV7-9 and TRBJ2-7 provide the parts outside the CDR3, is DTGVSQNPRHKITKRGQNVTFRCDPISEHNRLYWYRQTLGQGPEFLTYFQNEAQLEKSRLLSDRFSAERPKGSFSTLEIQRTEQGDSAMYLCASSNHLAGGLQAVEQYFGPGTRLTVT.

This clonotype was seen many times. This sequence joins TRBV5-1 and TRBJ1-6, with a weak D call TRBD1 (5 bases). With 3 bases removed from V and 0 bases from J, the gap between germline ends came to 10 bases. The CDR3 extends over 16 amino acids. CDR1 and CDR2 from the germline V gene are SGHRS and YFSETQ. In DNA, the CDR3 is TGCGCCAGCAGCTCAGACAGAAGCTCCTATAATTCACCCCTCCACTTT. Its protein is CASSSDRSSYNSPLHF. The full variable domain, completed using reference TRBV5-1 and TRBJ1-6, is KAGVTQTPRYLIKTRGQQVTLSCSPISGHRSVSWYQQTPGQGLQFLFEYFSETQRNKGNFPGRFSGRQFSNSRSEMNVSTLELGDSALYLCASSSDRSSYNSPLHFGNGTRLTVT.

This clonotype was recorded many times. Written as DNA, the CDR3 is TGCAGTGCTAGGGTACAGGGGGGCATTCAGTACTTC. It yields the protein CSARVQGGIQYF. The chain joins TRBV20-1 to TRBJ2-4; 8 bases fit TRBD1. This CDR3 is built from 12 residues. V shed 3 bases, J shed 9 bases, and the junction held 4 bases outside the gene matches. The germline gives CDR1 DFQATT, CDR2 SNEGSKA (reference sequence).

This clonotype was recorded many times. The gene calls are TRBV29-1 and TRBJ2-7, with TRBD1 identical over 7 bases. After removal of 5 bases from V and 5 bases from J, the junction contained 12 bases not matched to a gene. The CDR3 sequence is 14 residues long. Germline assignment: CDR1 SQVTM and CDR2 ANQGSEA. The DNA for the CDR3 is TGCAGCGTTCTCAAACAGGGGTTTTACGACGAGCAGTACTTC. Amino acids: CSVLKQGFYDEQYF.

Ten or more counts support this clonotype. The chain is built from TRBV7-2 and TRBJ1-2, with TRBD1 matching 7 bases. Germline CDR1 SGHTA, CDR2 FQGNSA. There are 14 residues in the CDR3. Losses at the gene ends were 7 bases for V and 4 bases for J; bases not matched to a gene: 9. The CDR3 is CASTTYPGGYGYTF. For the CDR3, the DNA is TGTGCCAGCACTACTTATCCAGGGGGCTATGGCTACACCTTC.

This clonotype was observed at least ten times. The chain has TRBV12-3 or TRBV12-4 and TRBJ2-3; 10 positions agree with TRBD2. This CDR3 comprises 19 residues. V was pared by 0 bases and J by 3 bases, with 12 bases of the junction left unmatched. The chain's CDR3 is CASSLAIKGSGGPTDTQYF. Written as DNA, the CDR3 is TGTGCCAGCAGTTTAGCTATAAAGGGTAGCGGGGGGCCAACAGATACGCAGTATTTT.

This clonotype has at least ten counts. The V and J genes are TRBV6-1 and TRBJ2-2; possibly TRBD1 for D (6 bases). The CDR3 is 16 amino acids. Germline values: CDR1 MNHNS, CDR2 SASEGT. The V end lost 0 bases, the J end lost 1 base, and 9 bases lay between the germline ends. DNA for the CDR3: TGTGCCAGCAGTGAAGCGCCGGGACAGAACACCGGGGAGCTGTTTTTT. Amino acid sequence: CASSEAPGQNTGELFF.

This clonotype was counted ten times or more. The chain is built from TRBV28 and TRBJ2-1; D remains ambiguous. The CDR3 is 13 amino acids. Deletions cut 7 bases from V and 6 bases from J, with 13 bases between. Germline V lookup: CDR1 MDHEN, CDR2 SYDVKM. The CDR3 nucleotides are TGTGCCAGCACTATCTCGAGCCCCAATGAGCAGTTCTTC. This codes for CASTISSPNEQFF. The whole variable domain, filled in from reference TRBV28 and TRBJ2-1, reads DVKVTQSSRYLVKRTGEKVFLECVQDMDHENMFWYRQDPGLGLRLIYFSYDVKMKEKGDIPEGYSVSREKKERFSLILESASTNQTSMYLCASTISSPNEQFFGPGTRLTVL.

This clonotype showed up many times. The rearrangement links TRBV30 to TRBJ1-5; perhaps TRBD1 as D (6 bases). V was pared by 3 bases and J by 7 bases, with 13 bases between. The CDR3 is 13 amino acids. Per germline, CDR1 GTSNPN and CDR2 SVGIG (reference sequence). DNA of the CDR3: TGTGCCTGGAGCTTCAGGGGTGGACAGCCCCAGCATTTT. This translates into CAWSFRGGQPQHF. Supplemented by reference TRBV30 and TRBJ1-5, the full variable domain reads SQTIHQWPATLVQPVGSPLSLECTVEGTSNPNLYWYRQAAGRGLQLLFYSVGIGQISSEVPQNLSASRPQDRQFILSSKKLLLSDSGFYLCAWSFRGGQPQHFGDGTRLSIL.

Ten or more counts support this clonotype. The V gene is TRBV7-8, the J gene TRBJ2-3; 8 bases are a match to TRBD2. Germline V CDR1 and CDR2: SGHVS, FQNEAQ. V dropped 5 bases and J dropped 8; count of bases not matched to a gene: 9. The CDR3 sequence is 14 residues long. The CDR3 is CASSPGLEGGTQYF. CDR3 sequence (DNA): TGTGCCAGCAGCCCGGGACTAGAGGGGGGTACGCAGTATTTT.

The table lists this clonotype with a few counts. V is TRBV2 and J is TRBJ2-1, with TRBD2 matching over 8 bases. Trimming at V came to 6 bases and at J to 3 bases, leaving 1 base not matched to a gene. CDR3 length equals 13 residues. CDR1 SNHLY and CDR2 FYNNEI come from the germline V gene. The CDR3, as DNA: TGTGCCAGCAGAAGCGGGGGCTACAATGAGCAGTTCTTC. This codes for CASRSGGYNEQFF.

This clonotype was detected only a few times. This chain links TRBV27 with TRBJ2-7, with 15 bases lining up with TRBD2. This CDR3 has 16 amino acids. V gave up 5 bases and J gave up 7 bases; unmatched junction bases: 9. The germline CDR1 and CDR2 sequences are MNHEY and SMNVEV (reference sequence). CDR3 sequence: CASSRTSGRAVLEQYF. CDR3 coding DNA: TGTGCCAGCAGTCGGACTAGCGGGAGGGCGGTTCTTGAGCAGTACTTC.

The chain uses TRBV19 and TRBJ2-2; D remains ambiguous. The CDR3 has 13 residues. CDR1 is LNHDA, CDR2 SQIVND, per germline (reference sequence). V lost 3 bases and J lost 5, with 7 bases in between. The CDR3 bases are TGTGCCAGTAGTATTACAGTTACCGGGGAGCTGTTTTTT. This translates into CASSITVTGELFF.

This clonotype was counted at least ten times. V and J are TRBV29-1 and TRBJ1-1, with D perhaps matching TRBD1 (5 bases). The V end was cut by 6 bases, the J end by 12 bases, with 20 bases between. In germline, CDR1 is SQVTM, CDR2 ANQGSEA. There are 12 residues in the CDR3. The CDR3: CSVLRATGLSFF. The CDR3 DNA reads as TGCAGCGTACTGCGGGCTACAGGACTATCTTTCTTT.

The sample holds many counts of this clonotype. V usage is TRBV20-1 and J usage is TRBJ2-1; either TRBD1 or TRBD2 may supply D (6 bases each). V lost 3 bases to trimming and J lost 0 bases, with 15 bases between them. CDR3 length equals 16 residues. Germline CDR1 DFQATT, CDR2 SNEGSKA (reference sequence). CDR3 in DNA: TGCAGTGCTAGGGGGGGCTTAGCGGACTCCTACAATGAGCAGTTCTTC. As protein: CSARGGLADSYNEQFF.

Worth noting for this clonotype: A much more abundant neighbour one base away suggests this may be a read error. The chain uses TRBV9 and TRBJ1-3, with 7 bases matching TRBD1. This CDR3 has 17 residues. From germline, CDR1 is SGDLS and CDR2 YYNGEE. Here the CDR3 DNA reads TGTGCCACCAGCCCCAGGCCCACAGGGGTGGTTGGAAACACCATATATTTT. Its translation is CATSPRPTGVVGNTIYF.

Turning to this clonotype: Sequence at one end of the junction differs from germline and may be a read error. V and J are TRBV3-1 and TRBJ2-4; D might be TRBD1 or TRBD2, each matching 5 bases. Per germline, CDR1 LGHDT and CDR2 YNNKEL (reference sequence). This CDR3 has 17 residues. CDR3 sequence (DNA): TGTGCCACCAGCCAAGACCCGGGACCGCTAAGAGGGTACATTCAGTACTTC. The encoded protein is CATSQDPGPLRGYIQYF.

Note on this clonotype: Its ends do not fully match the called genes, so a read error is possible. The V gene is TRBV5-1, the J gene TRBJ2-5, with D possibly matching TRBD2 (6 bases). CDR1 and CDR2 from the germline V gene are SGHRS and YFSETQ. The CDR3 runs to 11 residues. The CDR3: CGSRLGETQYF. The CDR3 nucleotides read TGCGGCAGCAGACTAGGGGAGACCCAGTACTTC.

This clonotype was seen ten or more times. This rearrangement joins TRBV7-8 to TRBJ2-7; 9 nucleotides match TRBD2. V shed 3 bases, J shed 5 bases, and the junction held 8 bases outside the gene matches. This CDR3 region has 15 residues. Germline V gene sequence: CDR1 SGHVS, CDR2 FQNEAQ. CDR3 sequence reads: CASSFEAGGRNEQYF. The CDR3 DNA follows: TGTGCCAGCAGCTTTGAGGCGGGAGGGAGGAACGAGCAGTACTTC.

Note on this clonotype: A much larger clone sits a single nucleotide away, making a read error possible. The chain couples TRBV6-5 to TRBJ2-2; the match to TRBD2 covers 10 bases. CDR3 length: 18 amino acids. The V gene's germline CDR1 is MNHEY and CDR2 SVGAGI. V lost 0 bases, J lost 7 bases, and 11 bases stayed unmatched. CDR3 coding DNA: TGTGCCAGCAGTTACTCCCTAGCGGGAGAGAGGGCCATCGGGGAGCTGTTTTTT. This gives the protein CASSYSLAGERAIGELFF.

This clonotype showed up just a few times. The junction differs from germline at one of its ends, possibly a read error. This rearrangement joins TRBV6-2 or TRBV6-3 to TRBJ2-3; TRBD1 is a possible D gene (5 bases). The CDR3 is 15 residues long. Looked up from germline, CDR1 is MNHEY and CDR2 is SVGEGT. The CDR3: CASRYTFRGTDTQYF. The CDR3 DNA sequence: TGTGCCAGCAGGTATACCTTTAGGGGCACGGATACGCAGTATTTT.

The table lists this clonotype with many counts. V and J are TRBV24-1 and TRBJ2-3; 8 nucleotides match TRBD1. The CDR3 extends over 14 amino acids. Germline V gene sequence: CDR1 KGHDR, CDR2 SFDVKD. Trimming removed 5 bases from V and 2 bases from J; junction bases left unmatched: 2. The CDR3, as DNA: TGTGCCACCAGTGGGGACAGGTCCACAGATACGCAGTATTTT. Encoded protein: CATSGDRSTDTQYF.